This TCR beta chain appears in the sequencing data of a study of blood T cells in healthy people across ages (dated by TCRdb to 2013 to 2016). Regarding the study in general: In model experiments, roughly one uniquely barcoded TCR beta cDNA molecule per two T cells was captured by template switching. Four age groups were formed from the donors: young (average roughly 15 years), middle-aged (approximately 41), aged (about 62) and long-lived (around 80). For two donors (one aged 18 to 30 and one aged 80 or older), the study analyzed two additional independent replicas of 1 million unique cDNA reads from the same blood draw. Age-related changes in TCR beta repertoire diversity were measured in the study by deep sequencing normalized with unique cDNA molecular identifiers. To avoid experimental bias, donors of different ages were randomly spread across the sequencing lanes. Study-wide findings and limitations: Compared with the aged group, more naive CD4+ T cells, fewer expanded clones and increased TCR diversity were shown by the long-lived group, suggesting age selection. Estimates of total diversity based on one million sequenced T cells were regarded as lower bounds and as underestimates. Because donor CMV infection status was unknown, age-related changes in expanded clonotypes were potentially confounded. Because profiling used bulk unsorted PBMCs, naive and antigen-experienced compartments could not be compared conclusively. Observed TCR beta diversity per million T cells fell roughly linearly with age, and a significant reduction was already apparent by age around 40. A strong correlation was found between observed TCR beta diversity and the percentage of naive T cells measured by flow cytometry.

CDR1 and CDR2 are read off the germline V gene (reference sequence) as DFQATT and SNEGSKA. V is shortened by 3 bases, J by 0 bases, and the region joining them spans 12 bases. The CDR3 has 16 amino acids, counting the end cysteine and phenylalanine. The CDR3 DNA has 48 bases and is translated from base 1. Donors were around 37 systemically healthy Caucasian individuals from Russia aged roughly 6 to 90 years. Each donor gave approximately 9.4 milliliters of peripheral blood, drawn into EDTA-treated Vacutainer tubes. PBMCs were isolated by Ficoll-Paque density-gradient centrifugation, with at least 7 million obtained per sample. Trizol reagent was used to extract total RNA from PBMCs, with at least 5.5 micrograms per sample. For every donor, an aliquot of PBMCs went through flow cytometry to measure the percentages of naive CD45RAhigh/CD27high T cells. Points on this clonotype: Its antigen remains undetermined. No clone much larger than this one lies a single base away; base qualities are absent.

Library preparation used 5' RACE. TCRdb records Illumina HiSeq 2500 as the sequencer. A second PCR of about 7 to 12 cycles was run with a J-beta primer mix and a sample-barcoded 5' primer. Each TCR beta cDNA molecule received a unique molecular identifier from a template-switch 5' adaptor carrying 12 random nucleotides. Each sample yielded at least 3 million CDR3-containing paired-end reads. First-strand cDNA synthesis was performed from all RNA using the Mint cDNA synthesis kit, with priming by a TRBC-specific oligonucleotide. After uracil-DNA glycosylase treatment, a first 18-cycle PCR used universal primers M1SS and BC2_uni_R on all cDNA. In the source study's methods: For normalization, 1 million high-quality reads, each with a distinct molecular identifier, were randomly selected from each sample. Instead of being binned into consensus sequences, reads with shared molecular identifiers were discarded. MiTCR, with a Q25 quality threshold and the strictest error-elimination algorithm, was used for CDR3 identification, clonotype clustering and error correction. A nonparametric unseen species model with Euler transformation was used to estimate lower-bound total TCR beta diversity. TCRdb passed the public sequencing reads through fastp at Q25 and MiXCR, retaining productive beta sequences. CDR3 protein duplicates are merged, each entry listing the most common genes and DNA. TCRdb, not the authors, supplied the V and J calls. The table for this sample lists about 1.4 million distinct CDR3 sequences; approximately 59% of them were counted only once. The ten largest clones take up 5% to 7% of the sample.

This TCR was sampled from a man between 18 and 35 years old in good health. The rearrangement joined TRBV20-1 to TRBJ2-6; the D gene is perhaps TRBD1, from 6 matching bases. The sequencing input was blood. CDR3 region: CSARDSSGSGANVLTF. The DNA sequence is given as TGCAGTGCTAGGGACAGCTCTGGCTCTGGGGCCAACGTCCTGACTTTC.